These 31 T cell receptor beta chains came from one sample sequenced in a study of blood T cell repertoires in COVID-19. Some clones are missing from TCRdb's copy, which holds only in-frame ones; the method was immunoSEQ multiplex PCR. The data hold about 180,000 clones, with roughly 86% observed a single time. What was sequenced was peripheral blood. The origin of the receptors is a woman aged 25-40 years with active or convalescent COVID-19.

The J gene is TRBJ1-2, the V gene TRBV19; unclear D gene. The CDR3 sequence is 13 residues long. V was cut by 3 bases and J by 3 bases, with 8 bases left in between. The germline V gene has CDR1 LNHDA and CDR2 SQIVND (reference sequence). The DNA of the CDR3 is TGTGCCAGTAGTATCTTATCGTACTATGGCTACACCTTC. Its translation: CASSILSYYGYTF.

Only a few counts were recorded for this clone. The rearrangement uses TRBV4-2 and TRBJ2-2, with TRBD2 as a possible D gene (5 bases). The V gene lost 4 bases and the J gene lost 13 bases, with 13 bases spanning the gap. Germline CDR1 and CDR2: LGHNA and YNFKEQ. This CDR3 contains 12 residues. The CDR3 nucleotides are TGTGCCAGCAGCCCAACAGACCGGGGGCTGTTTTTT. Translating gives CASSPTDRGLFF.

V usage is TRBV13 and J usage is TRBJ2-5; TRBD1 aligns across 10 bases. The CDR3 loop spans 14 amino acids. V dropped 3 bases and J dropped 5; count of bases not matched to a gene: 3. In germline, CDR1 is PRHDT, CDR2 FYEKMQ (reference sequence). CDR3 residues: CASSFRGQGETQYF. In DNA, the CDR3 is TGTGCCAGCAGCTTTAGGGGACAGGGGGAGACCCAGTACTTC.

The chain combines TRBV28 with TRBJ2-3, with a weak D call TRBD2 (5 bases). Germline CDR1 MDHEN, CDR2 SYDVKM. This CDR3 is built from 15 residues. Between the trimmed V and J ends, which lost 8 bases and 1 base, there was a span of 16 bases. The CDR3 DNA reads as TGTGCCAGCTTCGACGGGGAGAAGGGCACAGATACGCAGTATTTT. Translated, it gives CASFDGEKGTDTQYF. The complete variable domain, with remaining parts taken from reference TRBV28 and TRBJ2-3, reads DVKVTQSSRYLVKRTGEKVFLECVQDMDHENMFWYRQDPGLGLRLIYFSYDVKMKEKGDIPEGYSVSREKKERFSLILESASTNQTSMYLCASFDGEKGTDTQYFGPGTRLTVL.

This chain joins TRBV19 and TRBJ2-5; tentative D call: TRBD2 (6 bases). Trimming took off 3 bases at V and 4 bases at J, with 12 bases between the two ends. The CDR3 loop spans 14 amino acids. CDR1 is LNHDA, CDR2 SQIVND, per germline (reference sequence). DNA of the CDR3: TGTGCCAGTAGTATGGGACTCACGACAGAGACCCAGTACTTC. Protein sequence: CASSMGLTTETQYF.

This chain links TRBV7-9 with TRBJ1-1, with D maybe TRBD1 (5 bases). Germline lookup yields CDR1 SEHNR and CDR2 FQNEAQ (reference sequence). CDR3 size: 15 residues. With 8 bases removed from V and 4 bases from J, the gap between germline ends came to 20 bases. CDR3 DNA: TGTGCCAGCTCATCCCGGGACCCGGGGGTCACTGAAGCTTTCTTT. Amino acids: CASSSRDPGVTEAFF.

The rearrangement links TRBV11-2 to TRBJ2-5; D may be TRBD2 (6 bases). CDR3 length: 14 amino acids. From germline, CDR1 is SGHAT and CDR2 FQNNGV. V was trimmed by 5 bases and J by 5 bases, leaving 15 bases between them. CDR3 nucleotides: TGTGCCAGCAGCCTCCAGCGAGGAGGGGAGACCCAGTACTTC. It encodes CASSLQRGGETQYF.

The chain links TRBV4-2 to TRBJ1-2, with D hard to call. CDR1 and CDR2 from the germline V gene are LGHNA and YNFKEQ. CDR3 length: 16 residues. V lost 1 base and J 0 bases, leaving 12 bases between the germline ends. Here the CDR3 reads CASSQGRTAANYGYTF. The CDR3 coding sequence is TGTGCCAGCAGCCAAGGGAGGACTGCAGCTAACTATGGCTACACCTTC.

The rearrangement joins TRBV6-5 to TRBJ2-7, with a tentative D call TRBD1 (5 bases). The germline gives CDR1 MNHEY, CDR2 SVGAGI. CDR3 length equals 12 residues. Trimming shortened V by 6 bases and J by 3 bases, and 9 bases separated the two germline ends. The CDR3 region is CASSPTGYEQYF. CDR3 nucleotide sequence: TGTGCCAGCAGCCCCACAGGCTACGAGCAGTACTTC.

The chain combines TRBV12-3 or TRBV12-4 with TRBJ1-5; 9 bases agree with TRBD1. Unmatched junction bases numbered 5, after V lost 8 bases and J lost 6 bases. The CDR3 spans 13 residues. The CDR3 loop reads CASAQGAFQPQHF. CDR3 nucleotide sequence: TGTGCCAGCGCACAGGGGGCATTTCAGCCCCAGCATTTT.

The rearrangement uses TRBV5-6 and TRBJ1-1; D call uncertain. The CDR3 is 12 residues long. Germline lookup yields CDR1 SGHDT and CDR2 YYEEEE. V was clipped by 5 bases and J by 7 bases, with 12 bases between them. As DNA, the CDR3 is TGTGCCAGCAGAAGCGAGGGTAATGAAGCTTTCTTT. Amino acids: CASRSEGNEAFF.

The gene calls are TRBV4-1 and TRBJ1-1; D is uncertain. The CDR3 is 12 amino acids. Germline CDR1 and CDR2: MGHRA and YSYEKL. V dropped 4 bases and J dropped 1 base, with 4 bases sitting between them. The CDR3 DNA reads TGCGCCAGCAGCCGAGCGAACACTGAAGCTTTCTTT. The encoded protein is CASSRANTEAFF.

There are a few counts of this clone. The chain employs TRBV11-2 and TRBJ1-5; D is uncertain. Trimming left V 5 bases short and J 0 bases short, with 20 bases between. Germline CDR1 SGHAT, CDR2 FQNNGV. CDR3 length equals 18 residues. Written as DNA, the CDR3 is TGTGCCAGCAGCCCATCCGGGTGGGAGGTGCATAGCAATCAGCCCCAGCATTTT. This gives the protein CASSPSGWEVHSNQPQHF.

The V gene is TRBV6-1, the J gene TRBJ2-7; D may be TRBD1 (6 bases). V was cut by 2 bases and J by 0 bases, with 11 bases left in between. The CDR3 sequence is 15 residues long. Germline CDR1 is MNHNS and CDR2 is SASEGT. CDR3 sequence reads: CASSEMDRRSYEQYF. CDR3 DNA: TGTGCCAGCAGTGAAATGGACAGACGCTCCTACGAGCAGTACTTC.

The rearrangement links TRBV6-5 to TRBJ1-2, with D tentatively TRBD1 (6 bases). The germline V gene encodes CDR1 MNHEY and CDR2 SVGAGI. The CDR3 has 16 residues. V was cut by 0 bases and J by 1 base, with 12 bases left in between. The CDR3 DNA follows: TGTGCCAGCAGTTACTCGGGGAGGGGGGTTAACTATGGCTACACCTTC. Translated: CASSYSGRGVNYGYTF.

This chain connects TRBV28 to TRBJ1-3, with a weak D call TRBD1 (6 bases). The V end lost 5 bases, the J end lost 4 bases, and 24 bases lay between the germline ends. Germline V gene lookup returns CDR1 MDHEN and CDR2 SYDVKM. This CDR3 is 18 amino acids long. This chain's CDR3 is CASSRTAIGYTTGNTIYF. The DNA of the CDR3 is TGTGCCAGCAGTCGGACAGCCATAGGTTATACTACGGGAAACACCATATATTTT.

This clone was observed a few times. The CDR3 loop reads CASSPGTVNSYSGNTIYF. As DNA, the CDR3 is TGTGCCAGTTCCCCCGGGACAGTCAACTCCTACTCTGGAAACACCATATATTTT. J is TRBJ1-3 and V is TRBV19; 7 nucleotides agree with TRBD1. Germline V gives CDR1 LNHDA, CDR2 SQIVND (reference sequence). V shed 8 bases, J shed 0 bases, and the junction held 16 bases outside the gene matches. The CDR3 is made up of 18 amino acids.

This chain joins TRBV15 and TRBJ2-1, with D tentatively TRBD1 (6 bases). This CDR3 is built from 16 residues. Germline lookup yields CDR1 LNHNV and CDR2 YYDKDF (reference sequence). V was cut by 1 base and J by 2 bases, with 12 bases left in between. CDR3: CATSRVKQGPYNEQFF. CDR3 bases: TGTGCCACCAGCAGAGTAAAACAGGGCCCCTACAATGAGCAGTTCTTC.

The V and J genes are TRBV16 and TRBJ1-5; 7 nucleotides match TRBD1. V dropped 0 bases and J dropped 4; count of bases not matched to a gene: 3. The CDR3 is 15 residues long. Germline V gene lookup returns CDR1 KGHSY and CDR2 FQNENV. The CDR3 DNA is TGTGCCAGCAGCCAATCAGGGACAGTAAATCAGCCCCAGCATTTT. Translating gives CASSQSGTVNQPQHF.

The chain has TRBV4-1 and TRBJ2-5, with 8 bases lining up with TRBD2. This CDR3 contains 18 residues. Trimming removed 2 bases from V and 2 bases from J; junction bases left unmatched: 13. Germline CDR1 reads MGHRA; CDR2 reads YSYEKL. CDR3 region: CASSQRAGEVVGQETQYF. The CDR3 DNA reads as TGCGCCAGCAGCCAACGAGCGGGAGAGGTGGTTGGGCAAGAGACCCAGTACTTC.

V and J are TRBV28 and TRBJ2-7; D perhaps matches TRBD2 (5 bases). This CDR3 spans 14 amino acids. V was cut by 7 bases and J by 6 bases, with 19 bases left in between. Germline-derived CDR1 and CDR2 are MDHEN and SYDVKM. CDR3 nucleotides: TGTGCCAGCACAACCGGAACGGGGTACACCGAGCAGTACTTC. As protein: CASTTGTGYTEQYF. Full variable domain (missing parts from reference TRBV28 and TRBJ2-7): DVKVTQSSRYLVKRTGEKVFLECVQDMDHENMFWYRQDPGLGLRLIYFSYDVKMKEKGDIPEGYSVSREKKERFSLILESASTNQTSMYLCASTTGTGYTEQYFGPGTRLTVT.

V and J are TRBV3-1 (or the pseudogene TRBV3-2) and TRBJ2-7, with a possible D match to TRBD2 (6 bases). The CDR3 has 14 amino acids. Germline CDR1 reads LGHDT; CDR2 reads YNNKEL (reference sequence). Between the trimmed V and J ends, which lost 4 bases and 2 bases, there was a span of 12 bases. DNA for the CDR3: TGTGCCAGCAGCCCGAGCGGGCCGACCTACGAGCAGTACTTC. Translating gives CASSPSGPTYEQYF.

This chain joins TRBV2 and TRBJ2-2; 9 positions match TRBD2. Trimming at V came to 8 bases and at J to 3 bases, leaving 7 bases not matched to a gene. Germline V gene sequence: CDR1 SNHLY, CDR2 FYNNEI. The CDR3 sequence is 15 residues long. The CDR3 region has the DNA TGTGCCAGCTCAGGGGCGGGAGGGTACACCGGGGAGCTGTTTTTT. This sequence encodes CASSGAGGYTGELFF.

The J gene is TRBJ1-2, the V gene TRBV7-8; a possible D gene is TRBD1 (6 bases). V lost 5 bases, J lost 1 base, and 14 bases lay in between. The CDR3 loop spans 15 amino acids. Germline CDR1 reads SGHVS; CDR2 reads FQNEAQ. The CDR3 nucleotides are TGTGCCAGCAGCGCATCAACAGGGATTAACTATGGCTACACCTTC. Encoded protein: CASSASTGINYGYTF.

This clone was picked up a small number of times. This rearrangement joins TRBV2 to TRBJ2-1, with TRBD2 matching 12 bases. Germline trimming cut 3 bases from V and 4 bases from J; bases unmatched to any gene: 1. Per germline, CDR1 SNHLY and CDR2 FYNNEI. This CDR3 spans 15 amino acids. CDR3 sequence reads: CASSDGTSGYNEQFF. The CDR3 DNA is TGTGCCAGCAGTGACGGGACTAGCGGGTACAATGAGCAGTTCTTC. The complete variable domain, with remaining parts taken from reference TRBV2 and TRBJ2-1, reads EPEVTQTPSHQVTQMGQEVILRCVPISNHLYFYWYRQILGQKVEFLVSFYNNEISEKSEIFDDQFSVERPDGSNFTLKIRSTKLEDSAMYFCASSDGTSGYNEQFFGPGTRLTVL.

The rearrangement joins TRBV28 to TRBJ1-2; D perhaps matches TRBD1 (5 bases). Germline CDR1 is MDHEN and CDR2 is SYDVKM. Trimming pared 3 bases from V and 8 bases from J, leaving 10 bases between. The CDR3 sequence is 12 residues long. CDR3 in DNA: TGTGCCAGCAGTTTCGGGGGTCACGGCTACACCTTC. Its protein product is CASSFGGHGYTF.

The genes are TRBV5-5 and TRBJ1-1; D uncertain. This CDR3 spans 15 amino acids. CDR1 SGHKS and CDR2 YYEKEE come from the germline V gene (reference sequence). With 0 bases removed from V and 9 bases from J, the gap between germline ends came to 18 bases. The DNA of the CDR3 is TGTGCCAGCAGCTTGGCCGTGGATGCCGCGGCGAAAGCTTTCTTT. Amino acid sequence: CASSLAVDAAAKAFF. The full variable domain, rest sourced from reference TRBV5-5 and TRBJ1-1, is DAGVTQSPTHLIKTRGQQVTLRCSPISGHKSVSWYQQVLGQGPQFIFQYYEKEERGRGNFPDRFSARQFPNYSSELNVNALLLGDSALYLCASSLAVDAAAKAFFGQGTRLTVV.

V and J are TRBV2 and TRBJ1-4; D not resolved. V dropped 7 bases and J dropped 5 bases, with 17 bases sitting between them. The CDR3 contains 15 residues. Per the germline V gene, CDR1 is SNHLY and CDR2 is FYNNEI. The CDR3 nucleotides read TGTGCCAGCAAAATGGAGGAGGCCGGGAATGAAAAACTGTTTTTT. Protein sequence: CASKMEEAGNEKLFF.

This CDR3 is CASRHLSGANVLTF. CDR3 coding DNA: TGTGCCAGCAGACACCTCTCTGGGGCCAACGTCCTGACTTTC. V gene TRBV6-5 combines with J gene TRBJ2-6; D gene uncertain. The CDR3 has 14 residues. The germline V and J ends were trimmed by 6 bases and 0 bases, with 6 bases remaining between them. Per the germline V gene, CDR1 is MNHEY and CDR2 is SVGAGI.

V and J are TRBV28 and TRBJ1-5, with 9 bases aligning to TRBD1. Trimming took 5 bases from V and 9 from J; bases not matched to a gene: 8. This CDR3 contains 14 residues. Germline V CDR1 and CDR2: MDHEN, SYDVKM. The CDR3 bases are TGTGCCAGCAGTCGGGACAGGGAAAGCTCGCCCCAGCATTTT. Its protein product is CASSRDRESSPQHF.

V gene TRBV7-2 combines with J gene TRBJ2-6; tentative D call: TRBD1 (6 bases). Trimming pared 1 base from V and 4 bases from J, leaving 8 bases between. CDR3 length: 15 residues. CDR1 SGHTA and CDR2 FQGNSA come from the germline V gene. The CDR3 bases are TGTGCCAGCAGCTTAGACAGGGCAGGGGCCAACGTCCTGACTTTC. Protein sequence: CASSLDRAGANVLTF.